Listed here are 21 T cell receptor beta chains from one sample, sequenced in a study of PD-L1 blockade in urothelial cancer. Clones were sequenced by immunoSEQ multiplex PCR, and TCRdb holds only the in-frame ones, with some missing. This table has about 100,000 clones, approximately 91% appearing once. The sample consisted of PBMCs, taken around atezolizumab (anti-PD-L1) treatment. Receptors originate from a woman aged 80 or older with urothelial cancer.

CDR3 region: CASSRQTSGASYEQYF. The CDR3 DNA is TGTGCCAGCTCACGTCAGACTAGCGGGGCCTCCTACGAGCAGTACTTC. J is TRBJ2-7 and V is TRBV18; 11 bases are shared with TRBD2. Per germline, CDR1 KGHSH and CDR2 LQKENI. The CDR3 sequence is 16 residues long. After removal of 4 bases from V and 0 bases from J, the junction contained 5 bases not matched to a gene.

The rearrangement joins TRBV5-1 to TRBJ2-1, with TRBD2 as a possible D gene (5 bases). The CDR3 contains 12 residues. CDR1 is SGHRS and CDR2 is YFSETQ in the germline V gene. The germline V and J ends were trimmed by 3 bases and 5 bases, with 6 bases remaining between them. In DNA, the CDR3 is TGCGCCAGCAGCTGGGAGAACAATGAGCAGTTCTTC. It yields the protein CASSWENNEQFF.

The J gene is TRBJ2-1, the V gene TRBV7-8; D gene ambiguous. In germline, CDR1 is SGHVS, CDR2 FQNEAQ. V lost 0 bases to trimming and J lost 3 bases, with 3 bases between them. The CDR3 loop spans 13 amino acids. In DNA, the CDR3 is TGTGCCAGCAGCTTAGCGAGCTACAATGAGCAGTTCTTC. Protein product: CASSLASYNEQFF.

The V call is TRBV6-6, the J call TRBJ2-3; 9 bases agree with TRBD2. The V segment lost 0 bases and the J segment 7 bases; nucleotides outside the gene matches: 2. This CDR3 has 14 residues. Per germline, CDR1 MNHNY and CDR2 SVGAGI (reference sequence). The chain's CDR3 is CASSYSSSGNTQYF. CDR3 coding DNA: TGTGCCAGCAGTTACTCTTCTAGCGGGAATACGCAGTATTTT.

This chain links TRBV28 with TRBJ1-5; 9 bases map to TRBD1. V was pared by 4 bases and J by 7 bases, with 11 bases of the junction left unmatched. The CDR3 consists of 16 residues. Germline values: CDR1 MDHEN, CDR2 SYDVKM. The CDR3 here is CASSSGQGSLEQPQHF. CDR3 coding DNA: TGTGCCAGCAGTTCTGGACAGGGGTCCTTAGAGCAGCCCCAGCATTTT. Full variable domain (outside the CDR3, taken from reference TRBV28 and TRBJ1-5): DVKVTQSSRYLVKRTGEKVFLECVQDMDHENMFWYRQDPGLGLRLIYFSYDVKMKEKGDIPEGYSVSREKKERFSLILESASTNQTSMYLCASSSGQGSLEQPQHFGDGTRLSIL.

CDR3 sequence: CASSARQGVSYEQYF. CDR3 DNA sequence: TGTGCCAGCAGCGCCCGACAGGGTGTCAGCTACGAGCAGTACTTC. The chain links TRBV5-4 to TRBJ2-7, with 7 bases lining up with TRBD1. Per germline, CDR1 SGHNT and CDR2 YYREEE (reference sequence). J lost 3 bases, V lost 4 bases, and 10 bases had no gene match. The CDR3 has 15 residues.

This chain connects TRBV7-9 to TRBJ2-3; TRBD2 matches 13 bases. The trim removed 3 bases at V and 5 bases at J, leaving 11 bases unmatched. The CDR3 runs to 18 residues. From germline, CDR1 is SEHNR and CDR2 FQNEAQ (reference sequence). The CDR3 DNA reads TGTGCCAGCAGCTTTGGGACTAGCGGGAACACGGGGGGAGATACGCAGTATTTT. It yields the protein CASSFGTSGNTGGDTQYF.

The chain joins TRBV10-3 to TRBJ2-1; 8 nucleotides agree with TRBD2. The V and J ends lost 7 bases and 8 bases, in that order; junction bases with no gene match: 7. The length of the CDR3 is 13 residues. Per germline, CDR1 ENHRY and CDR2 SYGVKD. The CDR3 is CAIKSGRGDEQFF. CDR3 coding DNA: TGTGCCATCAAGAGCGGGAGAGGTGATGAGCAGTTCTTC.

The chain links TRBV9 to TRBJ2-3, with 7 positions matching TRBD1. The length of the CDR3 is 14 residues. V shed 4 bases, J shed 1 base, and the junction held 3 bases outside the gene matches. Looked up from germline, CDR1 is SGDLS and CDR2 is YYNGEE. CDR3: CASSPGQRTDTQYF. The CDR3, as DNA: TGTGCCAGCAGCCCGGGACAGCGCACAGATACGCAGTATTTT.

This sequence joins TRBV27 and TRBJ1-1, with 8 bases identical to TRBD1. The CDR3 spans 15 residues. Germline trimming cut 2 bases from V and 4 bases from J; bases unmatched to any gene: 6. Per germline, CDR1 MNHEY and CDR2 SMNVEV (reference sequence). The chain's CDR3 is CASSLRRQGSTEAFF. CDR3 coding DNA: TGTGCCAGCAGTTTAAGGCGACAGGGGAGCACTGAAGCTTTCTTT.

The chain links TRBV5-6 to TRBJ1-3; 7 nucleotides align to TRBD1. Germline assignment: CDR1 SGHDT and CDR2 YYEEEE. The CDR3 loop spans 16 amino acids. V shed 0 bases, J shed 4 bases, and the junction held 7 bases outside the gene matches. CDR3 DNA sequence: TGTGCCAGCAGCTTGGCCAAGCAGGGGGAAGGAAACACCATATATTTT. Translation: CASSLAKQGEGNTIYF.

The J gene is TRBJ1-2, the V gene TRBV30; 9 bases align to TRBD1. J was trimmed by 7 bases and V by 3 bases; bases with no gene match: 15. The CDR3 is 16 amino acids. Germline V CDR1 and CDR2: GTSNPN, SVGIG (reference sequence). The CDR3 protein is CAWSAGTGTLHSGYTF. DNA for the CDR3: TGTGCCTGGAGCGCCGGGACAGGGACTCTACATAGTGGCTACACCTTC.

This sequence joins TRBV5-4 and TRBJ2-3; 13 bases line up with TRBD2. The CDR3 loop spans 18 amino acids. The V gene's germline CDR1 is SGHNT and CDR2 YYREEE (reference sequence). Germline trimming cut 10 bases from V and 0 bases from J; bases unmatched to any gene: 14. As DNA, the CDR3 is TGTGCCTCCGCCCCCCGACTAGCGGGAGGACCTAGCACAGATACGCAGTATTTT. It encodes CASAPRLAGGPSTDTQYF.

The rearrangement joins TRBV7-9 to TRBJ1-2; weak D call: TRBD1 (5 bases). Germline V gene lookup returns CDR1 SEHNR and CDR2 FQNEAQ (reference sequence). The CDR3 sequence is 14 residues long. V lost 1 base and J 8 bases, leaving 14 bases between the germline ends. CDR3 sequence reads: CASSLGQGVGGYTF. The CDR3 nucleotides are TGTGCCAGCAGCTTAGGGCAGGGCGTCGGGGGCTACACCTTC. Combining the CDR3 with reference TRBV7-9 and TRBJ1-2 gives the whole variable domain DTGVSQNPRHKITKRGQNVTFRCDPISEHNRLYWYRQTLGQGPEFLTYFQNEAQLEKSRLLSDRFSAERPKGSFSTLEIQRTEQGDSAMYLCASSLGQGVGGYTFGSGTRLTVV.

The rearrangement joins TRBV5-6 to TRBJ2-3; 15 positions agree with TRBD2. Germline CDR1 SGHDT, CDR2 YYEEEE. The CDR3 runs to 19 residues. The J segment lost 0 bases and the V segment lost 3 bases, leaving 8 bases of the junction unmatched. This chain's CDR3 is CASSWGLAGGVSSTDTQYF. The CDR3 region has the DNA TGTGCCAGCAGCTGGGGACTAGCGGGAGGCGTCTCTAGCACAGATACGCAGTATTTT.

The V gene is TRBV27, the J gene TRBJ1-5; TRBD1 matches 7 bases. Germline V gene data show CDR1 as MNHEY and CDR2 as SMNVEV (reference sequence). V shed 6 bases, J shed 5 bases, and the junction held 10 bases outside the gene matches. The CDR3 totals 15 residues. CDR3 loop: CASRLTGVLYQPQHF. CDR3 bases: TGTGCCAGCAGGCTTACAGGGGTCTTGTATCAGCCCCAGCATTTT.

The genes are TRBV5-1 and TRBJ2-7, with 8 bases aligning to TRBD1. This CDR3 region has 14 residues. Trimming took 4 bases from V and 5 from J; bases not matched to a gene: 8. The germline V gene has CDR1 SGHRS and CDR2 YFSETQ. As DNA, the CDR3 is TGCGCCAGCAGCCAAGGACAGGGTAAGGACGAGCAGTACTTC. Amino acid sequence: CASSQGQGKDEQYF.

This sequence joins TRBV6-1 and TRBJ1-1; D unclear. The germline gives CDR1 MNHNS, CDR2 SASEGT. There are 13 residues in the CDR3. V lost 3 bases to trimming and J lost 5 bases, with 10 bases between them. This CDR3 reads CASSDSARTEAFF. CDR3 bases: TGTGCCAGCAGTGATTCGGCGCGGACTGAAGCTTTCTTT.

The chain joins TRBV6-1 to TRBJ2-1; 11 bases are a match to TRBD1. Germline CDR1 MNHNS, CDR2 SASEGT. CDR3 length: 12 residues. Germline trimming cut 6 bases from V and 12 bases from J; bases unmatched to any gene: 4. The CDR3: CASRGQGARQFF. CDR3 DNA sequence: TGTGCCAGCAGAGGACAGGGGGCTCGGCAGTTCTTC.

This chain connects TRBV28 to TRBJ1-5; no firm D call. CDR1 is MDHEN and CDR2 is SYDVKM in the germline V gene. V dropped 6 bases and J dropped 2 bases, with 14 bases sitting between them. There are 15 residues in the CDR3. The DNA of the CDR3 is TGTGCCAGCAGCCCTTCCGGGGTAGGCAATCAGCCCCAGCATTTT. Amino acid sequence: CASSPSGVGNQPQHF.

V usage is TRBV18 and J usage is TRBJ2-7; tentatively, D is TRBD1 (5 bases). Germline lookup yields CDR1 KGHSH and CDR2 LQKENI. The CDR3 runs to 13 residues. V shed 2 bases and J shed 0 bases, with 5 bases lying between them. CDR3: CASSPRGSYEQYF. Here the CDR3 DNA reads TGTGCCAGCTCACCAAGGGGCTCCTACGAGCAGTACTTC.